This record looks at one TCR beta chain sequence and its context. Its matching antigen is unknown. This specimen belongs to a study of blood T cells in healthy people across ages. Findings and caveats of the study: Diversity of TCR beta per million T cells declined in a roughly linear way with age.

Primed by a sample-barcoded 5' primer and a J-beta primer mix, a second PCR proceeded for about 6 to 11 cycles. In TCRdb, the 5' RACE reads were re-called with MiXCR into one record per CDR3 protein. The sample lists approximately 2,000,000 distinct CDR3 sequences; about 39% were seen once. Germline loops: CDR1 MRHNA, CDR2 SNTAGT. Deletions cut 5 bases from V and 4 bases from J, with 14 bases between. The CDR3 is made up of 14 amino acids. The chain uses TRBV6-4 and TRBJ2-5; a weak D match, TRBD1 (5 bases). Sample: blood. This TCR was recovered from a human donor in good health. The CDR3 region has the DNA TGTGCCAGCAGTCTCGTCCAGGGCCCAGAGACCCAGTACTTC. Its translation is CASSLVQGPETQYF.